This entry describes one TCR beta chain. Described treatment: oral pan-JAK inhibitor, 5-10 mg twice daily. Sorting from PBMCs produced CD4+ and CD8+ T cells. The entry originates in a study of CD8+ T cells in alopecia areata. At the level of the study: The drug, oral tofacitinib, was given to treated patients at 5 to 10 mg twice daily. The investigators scored severity in treated patients by the percentage of affected scalp area.

Extracted from the samples, RNA was reverse transcribed into cDNA to serve as the sequencing template. Only in-frame clones appear in the TCRdb table, and some are missing; sequencing was by immunoSEQ multiplex PCR. The sample has some 220,000 clones, 50% to 70% seen once; the top ten hold about 1.4%. The CDR3 loop spans 12 amino acids. Trimming took off 0 bases at V and 5 bases at J, with 4 bases between the two ends. Germline V gives CDR1 SEHNR, CDR2 FQNEAQ (reference sequence). This clonotype was sampled from a human donor with alopecia areata. The chain recombines TRBV7-9 with TRBJ2-5; no firm D call. The specimen comprised CD4+ T cells sorted from blood, sampled at week 4, from a patient treated with tofacitinib. The CDR3 protein is CASSLASETQYF. CDR3 nucleotide sequence: TGTGCCAGCAGCTTAGCTTCGGAGACCCAGTACTTC. Filled out from reference TRBV7-9 and TRBJ2-5, the complete variable domain reads DTGVSQNPRHKITKRGQNVTFRCDPISEHNRLYWYRQTLGQGPEFLTYFQNEAQLEKSRLLSDRFSAERPKGSFSTLEIQRTEQGDSAMYLCASSLASETQYFGPGTRLLVL.